Described below is a single T cell receptor (beta chain) sequence and its context. Its target is unknown. The length of the CDR3 is 14 residues. The germline V and J ends were trimmed by 2 bases and 0 bases, with 8 bases remaining between them. Germline loops: CDR1 MNHEY, CDR2 SMNVEV (reference sequence). These data belong to a study of blood T cells in healthy people across ages. The overall study: When template switching was applied, about one barcoded beta molecule was captured per two T cells. Study-wide results and limits: A greater number of naive CD4+ cells and higher diversity distinguished long-lived donors from aged donors. Samples with more naive T cells showed higher observed beta diversity. Changes in expanded clonotypes were possibly confounded, as the CMV status of donors was unknown.

Primed by a sample-barcoded 5' primer and a J-beta primer mix, a second PCR proceeded for about 7 to 11 cycles. Via MiXCR, TCRdb re-called the 5' RACE reads, giving one row per CDR3 protein. The data contain under 1 million distinct CDR3 sequences, about 42% of them seen just once; the ten biggest clones take up under 20%. This chain links TRBV27 with TRBJ2-7; no definite D call. Sequenced input: blood. This TCR was recovered from a man between 60 and 70 years old in good health. The CDR3 DNA follows: TGTGCCAGCAGTTTAAAGTGGAGCTCCTACGAGCAGTACTTC. Amino acid sequence: CASSLKWSSYEQYF.